This T cell receptor (beta chain) was retrieved from a study of blood T cell repertoires in COVID-19. Study as a whole: Samples came from the United States, Italy and Spain, spanning acute and convalescent COVID-19. PBMCs, B-cell-depleted T cells, or T cells were the source of the cDNA or gDNA that made up the material.

Per the original methods: Nucleated cell counts were estimated from reference gene primer amplification. Clones were sequenced by immunoSEQ multiplex PCR, and TCRdb holds only the in-frame ones, with some missing. V and J calls and clone size come straight from that table; D and trimming were deduced from the DNA. The profile shows approximately 350,000 clones, more than 75% of them singletons. Deletions cut 4 bases from V and 3 bases from J, with 13 bases between. The germline CDR1 and CDR2 sequences are MNHEY and SMNVEV (reference sequence). The length of the CDR3 is 14 residues. Participant ages covered about 18 to 90 years across 24 US areas.

This sequence joins TRBV27 and TRBJ2-7; D perhaps matches TRBD2 (7 bases). This sequence originates from a woman younger than 45 who had recovered from COVID-19. The specimen sequenced was PBMCs or T cells enriched from blood (not recorded which). CDR3 protein: CASSWKGGYYEQYF. The DNA for the CDR3 is TGTGCCAGCAGTTGGAAGGGGGGGTACTACGAGCAGTACTTC.